These T cell receptor beta chains were read from a single sample in a study of metastatic and nonmetastatic thyroid tumors. MiXCR was used by TCRdb to re-call the PCR reads. The sample has about 39,000 clones, 9.5% to 13% seen once. The sample consisted of blood. These receptors were collected from a male donor with papillary thyroid cancer or a benign thyroid nodule (not recorded which). Some clones in this sample may be carry-over from other donors' samples. CDR3s leave out the opening cysteine and the closing phenylalanine or tryptophan.

j_call: TRBJ1-1; v_call: TRBV20-1; cdr3_aa: SARDSGREYTEAF
j_call: TRBJ2-1; v_call: TRBV6-1; cdr3_aa: ASDRTGNYNEQF
j_call: TRBJ2-6; v_call: TRBV29-1; cdr3_aa: SVGGGVGANVLT
j_call: TRBJ2-1; v_call: TRBV5-6; cdr3_aa: ASSAPPTGRAGLGQF
j_call: TRBJ1-1; v_call: TRBV19; cdr3_aa: ASSNLGFRGREAF
j_call: TRBJ2-2; v_call: TRBV6-4; cdr3_aa: ASSYGTYTGELF
j_call: TRBJ2-2; v_call: TRBV6-1; cdr3_aa: ASSTGQGFNGELF
j_call: TRBJ1-1; v_call: TRBV20-1; cdr3_aa: SALPTGGERAF
j_call: TRBJ1-3; v_call: TRBV2; cdr3_aa: ASRHRGSGNTIY
j_call: TRBJ2-7; v_call: TRBV4-1; cdr3_aa: ASSQDPTAYEQY